The rows below give T cell receptor beta chains drawn from one sample of a study of blood T cell repertoires in COVID-19. Sequencing was performed with immunoSEQ multiplex PCR; in TCRdb, only in-frame clones are kept and a portion is missing. The table lists tens of thousands of clones, roughly 85% of them singletons. Sequenced input: peripheral blood. The receptors here all came from a human donor with active COVID-19. The donor label of this sample is uncertain. Both conserved end residues are part of each CDR3. D genes are given only for firm matches. Some rows have no size entry. The others give once, few or many, or a class for an expanded clone.

size	J	V	D	DNA	CDR3
NA	TRBJ2-7	TRBV2	TRBD1	TGTGCCAGCAGGGGACAGGGGTCCCCTCCCTACGAGCAGTACTTC	CASRGQGSPPYEQYF
NA	TRBJ2-6	TRBV7-9	NA	TGTGCCAGCAGCTTATGGAGGGATCCGGGGGCCAACGTCCTGACTTTC	CASSLWRDPGANVLTF
NA	TRBJ1-2	TRBV3-1/TRBV3-2	NA	TGTGCCAGCAGCCAAGGGGCGGGCTATGGCTACACCTTC	CASSQGAGYGYTF
NA	TRBJ2-5	TRBV2	NA	TGTGCCAGCAGTGAGTTTCAGGTACAGGGAGTCGAGACCCAGTACTTC	CASSEFQVQGVETQYF
NA	TRBJ2-3	TRBV7-9	TRBD1	TGTGCCAGCAGCTTAACAGGGGCTGCGGCAGATACGCAGTATTTT	CASSLTGAAADTQYF
medium-sized	TRBJ2-1	TRBV27	TRBD2	TGTGCCAGCAGCCCCTTAAGGCTAGCGGGAGAGGATGAGCAGTTCTTC	CASSPLRLAGEDEQFF
few	TRBJ1-6	TRBV28	NA	TGTGCCAGCAGGACGAATCGGGATTCACCCCTCCACTTT	CASRTNRDSPLHF
once	TRBJ1-1	TRBV5-1	TRBD1	TGCGCCAGCAGCCCCCGGACAGGGGGTGACACTGAAGCTTTCTTT	CASSPRTGGDTEAFF
few	TRBJ1-1	TRBV6-5	NA	TGTGCCAGCAGGACAACTAGGTCTGAAGCTTTCTTT	CASRTTRSEAFF
NA	TRBJ2-5	TRBV6-5	TRBD1	TGTGCCAGCACCCTGACAGGGCAAGAGACCCAGTACTTC	CASTLTGQETQYF
once	TRBJ2-3	TRBV5-4	TRBD1	TGTGCCAGCAGCGAGGGACAGGGGGCGCGAAGGACGCAGTATTTT	CASSEGQGARRTQYF
NA	TRBJ2-1	TRBV9	TRBD2	TGTGCCAGCAGCGTAGAGACAGGGACTAGCACACACAATGAGCAGTTCTTC	CASSVETGTSTHNEQFF
once	TRBJ2-7	TRBV29-1	TRBD1	TGCAGCGTCGCCGGGACAGACTATTACGAGCAGTACTTC	CSVAGTDYYEQYF
few	TRBJ2-1	TRBV6-5	TRBD2	TGTGCCAGCAGGGCCGGGACTAGCGGGAGTAGTGAGCAGTTCTTC	CASRAGTSGSSEQFF
NA	TRBJ2-7	TRBV5-4	NA	TGTGCCAGCAGCTCAGGGAATAGGATCTACGAGCAGTACTTC	CASSSGNRIYEQYF
once	TRBJ2-3	TRBV19	TRBD2	TGTGCCAGCAAATCAGCGGGAGGGACAGATACGCAGTATTTT	CASKSAGGTDTQYF
NA	TRBJ2-2	TRBV18	NA	TGTGCCAGTTCACAACTAGAGACCGGGGAGCTGTTTTTT	CASSQLETGELFF
NA	TRBJ1-2	TRBV28	NA	TGTGCCAGCAGTTTTCTGGCGGTCCAGATGGGTTATGGCTACACCTTC	CASSFLAVQMGYGYTF
NA	TRBJ2-5	TRBV5-3	TRBD2	TGTGCCAGAAGCTTGGTTAGCGGGAGGGCCGTAGAGACCCAGTACTTC	CARSLVSGRAVETQYF
NA	TRBJ2-1	TRBV7-9	NA	TGTGCCAGCAGTAATAGTGTGCATGAGCAGTTCTTC	CASSNSVHEQFF
medium-sized	TRBJ1-5	TRBV10-2	NA	TGCGCCAGCAGTGAATCGGGGGTCAATCAGCCCCAGCATTTT	CASSESGVNQPQHF
NA	TRBJ1-1	TRBV29-1	TRBD1	TGCAGCGTCGCTGGACAGGGTGACACTGAAGCTTTCTTT	CSVAGQGDTEAFF
NA	TRBJ2-7	TRBV30	NA	TGTGCCTGGAGTGCCGGGACGGGGAGGGAGCAGTACTTC	CAWSAGTGREQYF
NA	TRBJ2-7	TRBV15	NA	TGTGCCACCAGCAGAGAGGCAGGGGGGTTAGGAAACGAGCAGTACTTC	CATSREAGGLGNEQYF
NA	TRBJ2-5	TRBV19	TRBD1	TGTGCCAGTAGTCCGGACAGGACCAGTCCCCAGTACTTC	CASSPDRTSPQYF
few	TRBJ2-3	TRBV28	TRBD2	TGTGCCAGTACGACTAGCGGGGGATCGAATACGCAGTATTTT	CASTTSGGSNTQYF
NA	TRBJ2-2	TRBV5-6	TRBD1	TGTGCCAGCAGCCCTTTGCTAGGACAGGGGTTTACCGGGGAGCTGTTTTTT	CASSPLLGQGFTGELFF
NA	TRBJ2-4	TRBV3-1/TRBV3-2	NA	TGTGCCAGCAGCACGAAGGTTGGGGAGGCCGGCAAAAACATTCAGTACTTC	CASSTKVGEAGKNIQYF
NA	TRBJ2-1	TRBV7-9	TRBD2	TGTGCCAGCAGCTCAACTAGCGGGAGTAGGAATGAGCAGTTCTTC	CASSSTSGSRNEQFF
NA	TRBJ1-1	TRBV29-1	TRBD1	TGCAGCTTTCAGGGGGGGAACACTGAAGCTTTCTTT	CSFQGGNTEAFF
NA	TRBJ2-1	TRBV2	TRBD2	TGTGCCAGCAACTCCGGATCGACTAGCGGGAGGGCCGGTGAGCAGTTCTTC	CASNSGSTSGRAGEQFF
once	TRBJ2-3	TRBV11-2	NA	TGTGCCAGCAGCTTAGATCAGTGGGGGGGCACAGATACGCAGTATTTT	CASSLDQWGGTDTQYF
NA	TRBJ2-5	TRBV9	NA	TGTGCCAGCAGCCAAGACCCCAGGGCTAAGACCCAGTACTTC	CASSQDPRAKTQYF
once	TRBJ1-1	TRBV25-1	NA	TGTGCCAGCAGTGTAACAGGGAGGAACACTGAAGCTTTCTTT	CASSVTGRNTEAFF
medium-sized	TRBJ1-4	TRBV28	TRBD1	TGTGCCAGCAGTTTCAACAGGGGGATATACGAAAAACTGTTTTTT	CASSFNRGIYEKLFF
NA	TRBJ1-1	TRBV27	NA	TGTGCCAGCAGTTTTAGCAGGGCTAACACTGAAGCTTTCTTT	CASSFSRANTEAFF
NA	TRBJ1-2	TRBV9	NA	TGTGCCAGCAGCGTAGATCCAGATTATGGCTACACCTTC	CASSVDPDYGYTF
once	TRBJ2-3	TRBV11-3	NA	TGTGCCAGCAGCTTAAAATGGCGGGCAGGGGAAGTTGGAGATACGCAGTATTTT	CASSLKWRAGEVGDTQYF
NA	TRBJ2-7	TRBV27	TRBD1	TGTGCCAGCAGTGCCGGGACAGGGACCTACGAGCAGTACTTC	CASSAGTGTYEQYF
NA	TRBJ2-5	TRBV9	TRBD1	TGTGCCAGTTCCCGGGGACAGGGGCTCGGTGAGACCCAGTACTTC	CASSRGQGLGETQYF
few	TRBJ1-5	TRBV6-1	NA	TGTGCCAGCAGTGAATTCCCAGGGCGTAAGGGCAATCAGCCCCAGCATTTT	CASSEFPGRKGNQPQHF
NA	TRBJ2-7	TRBV6-5	NA	TGTGCCAGCGCCCCAGGTCTCACCTACGAGCAGTACTTC	CASAPGLTYEQYF
NA	TRBJ2-2	TRBV11-3	NA	TGTGCCAGCAGCTCCCTAAGTGGCGGGTTGTACACCGGGGAGCTGTTTTTT	CASSSLSGGLYTGELFF
few	TRBJ2-7	TRBV7-2	TRBD1	TGTGCCAGCAGCTTAGCGGCGGGACAGGCCTACGAGCAGTACTTC	CASSLAAGQAYEQYF
NA	TRBJ1-2	TRBV29-1	TRBD1	TGCAGCGTTGACACGGCAGGGGGCGGGGGCTACACCTTC	CSVDTAGGGGYTF
NA	TRBJ2-2	TRBV19	NA	TGTGCCAGTATCCCCCCTCGGGGATACACCGGGGAGCTGTTTTTT	CASIPPRGYTGELFF
NA	TRBJ2-1	TRBV7-3	TRBD1	TGTGCCAGCAGCTACTCAGGGGGCTCCTACAATGAGCAGTTCTTC	CASSYSGGSYNEQFF
NA	TRBJ2-1	TRBV19	TRBD1	TGTGCCAGTAGTATCTGGGGACAGGGTAAGGGGCTCCCCCCGTTCTTC	CASSIWGQGKGLPPFF
NA	TRBJ2-2	TRBV6-1	NA	TGTGCCAGCAGTGATATAGGGGTCACGAACACCGGGGAGCTGTTTTTT	CASSDIGVTNTGELFF
NA	TRBJ2-2	TRBV11-3	NA	TGTGCCAGCAGGTCTAGCGCCGGGAACACCGGGGAGCTGTTTTTT	CASRSSAGNTGELFF
NA	TRBJ1-4	TRBV15	NA	TGTGCCACCAGCAGGGAGCCTTCGGGGACTAATGAAAAACTGTTTTTT	CATSREPSGTNEKLFF
NA	TRBJ2-5	TRBV19	TRBD1	TGTGCCAGTAGTACCTATGGACAGGGGGCTGAAGAGACCCAGTACTTC	CASSTYGQGAEETQYF
NA	TRBJ2-7	TRBV11-2	TRBD2	TGTGCCAGCAGCTTAGATCGGGTAGCGGGGGCCTACGAGCAGTACTTC	CASSLDRVAGAYEQYF
NA	TRBJ2-2	TRBV7-9	TRBD1	TGTGCCAGCAGCCAAAAGGGACAGGGGGCTGGCGGGGAGCTGTTTTTT	CASSQKGQGAGGELFF
NA	TRBJ2-3	TRBV19	NA	TGTGCCAGTAGCATTACAGGGTTTGCAGATACGCAGTATTTT	CASSITGFADTQYF
NA	TRBJ2-3	TRBV14	TRBD1	TGTGCCAGCAGCCACCGCGGCGAACTCACCTACAGGGGGCCCACAGATACGCAGTATTTT	CASSHRGELTYRGPTDTQYF
NA	TRBJ1-1	TRBV5-5	NA	TGTGCCAGCAGCTCCCGGGACACGTACTTGGCGAACACTGAAGCTTTCTTT	CASSSRDTYLANTEAFF
NA	TRBJ2-7	TRBV2	NA	TGTGCCAGCAGTTCCAGGGGATCCTACGAGCAGTACTTC	CASSSRGSYEQYF
NA	TRBJ2-3	TRBV5-6	TRBD2	TGTGCCAGCAGCTTGAGCGGGGCCAGCACAGATACGCAGTATTTT	CASSLSGASTDTQYF
NA	TRBJ2-7	TRBV7-9	TRBD2	TGTGCCAGCAGTTTGGGAGGGGACTTGGACGAGCAGTACTTC	CASSLGGDLDEQYF